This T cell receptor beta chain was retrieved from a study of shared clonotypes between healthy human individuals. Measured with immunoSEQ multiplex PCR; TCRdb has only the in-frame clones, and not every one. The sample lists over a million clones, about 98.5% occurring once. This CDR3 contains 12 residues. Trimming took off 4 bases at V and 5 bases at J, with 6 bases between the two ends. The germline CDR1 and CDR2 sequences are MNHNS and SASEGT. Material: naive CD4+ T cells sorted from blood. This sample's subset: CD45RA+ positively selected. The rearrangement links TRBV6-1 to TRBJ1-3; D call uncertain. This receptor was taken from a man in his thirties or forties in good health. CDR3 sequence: CASSGDRNTIYF. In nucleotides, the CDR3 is TGTGCCAGCAGTGGAGACAGAAACACCATATATTTT.